This T cell receptor beta chain stems from a study of control samples from healthy donors and cancer patients. Generated by immunoSEQ multiplex PCR, the TCRdb table keeps only in-frame clones and is missing some. The sample contains roughly 100,000 clones, roughly nine tenths of which appear only once. Per germline, CDR1 GTSNPN and CDR2 SVGIG (reference sequence). The CDR3 sequence is 16 residues long. V shed 3 bases and J shed 4 bases, with 20 bases lying between them. The sample consisted of blood. The clonotype comes from a woman under 30 in good health. The chain employs TRBV30 and TRBJ2-3; no clear D. CDR3 in DNA: TGTGCCTGGAGAGGCTGGGGTACATGGTCCCCAGATACGCAGTATTTT. Its translation is CAWRGWGTWSPDTQYF.